This T cell receptor (beta chain) was captured by sequencing in a study of cytomegalovirus exposure and HLA in healthy donors. Germline V lookup: CDR1 SGHAT, CDR2 FQNNGV. Germline trimming cut 4 bases from V and 3 bases from J; bases unmatched to any gene: 17. The CDR3 is 18 amino acids. Findings of the study overall: Later analysis identified several of the most significant clusters that appeared linked to common viral pathogens. With further analysis later on, most CMV-associated TCR beta chains appeared HLA-restricted.

Amplification used 60 Vbeta primers and 13 Jbeta primers. Generated by immunoSEQ multiplex PCR, the TCRdb table keeps only in-frame clones and is missing some. In the table there are about 89,000 clones, around 85% of which are singletons. About this clone itself: The target antigen is unknown.

The specimen was PBMCs. The chain links TRBV11-2 to TRBJ2-5; 7 bases are shared with TRBD1. The TCR originated in a man aged 35 to 55 in good health and CMV-seropositive. The CDR3, as DNA: TGTGCCAGCAGCTCCCACCCCAACAGGGGTGGGAAAAAAGAGACCCAGTACTTC. It codes for CASSSHPNRGGKKETQYF.